This T cell receptor beta chain was sequenced during a study of Graves' ophthalmopathy and Graves' hyperthyroidism. Trimming stripped 6 bases from V and 2 bases from J, with 25 bases between. This CDR3 contains 19 residues. Germline lookup yields CDR1 MGHDK and CDR2 SYGVNS. The study amplified TCR beta CDR3 regions using RNA transcripts. The first-round RT-PCR employed HTBI primers together with the Qiagen OneStep RT-PCR kit. A multiplex PCR was then performed as the second round. TCRdb re-derived calls from the multiplex PCR reads in MiXCR, one entry per CDR3 protein. Of some 750,000 distinct CDR3 sequences in the sample, 40% were seen once.

This chain uses TRBV25-1 with TRBJ2-2, with D possibly TRBD1 on 6 matching bases. The clonotype originates from an adult man with Graves' ophthalmopathy. Specimen: peripheral blood. Here the CDR3 DNA reads TGTGCCAGCAGCCAAGGAATTCGTCAGGACAGCCTAAACACCGGGGAGCTGTTTTTT. Encoded protein: CASSQGIRQDSLNTGELFF.